The text below deals with one TCR beta chain. Its antigen is unidentified. From the reads, TCRdb called clonotypes with MiXCR, one entry per CDR3 protein. The sample carries around 900,000 distinct CDR3 sequences, 30% to 40% recorded once. These data originate in a study of T cell repertoires in cytomegalovirus infection. Germline V gives CDR1 ENHRY, CDR2 SYGVKD. This CDR3 comprises 15 residues. Deletions cut 9 bases from V and 0 bases from J, with 12 bases between. Points from the study as a whole: CMV-specific TCR beta clonotypes restricted by HLA-C were the ones dominating the ex vivo response.

The TCR comes from a human donor in good health (CMV status not recorded). Some clones in this sample may be carry-over from other donors' samples. The chain links TRBV10-3 to TRBJ2-6, with D unresolved. Sequencing was performed on cultured CD8+ T cells from PBMCs, taken from culture after CMV antigen stimulation. Written as DNA, the CDR3 is TGTGCCATTCGGGTTCTCCACTCTGGGGCCAACGTCCTGACTTTC. It codes for CAIRVLHSGANVLTF.